The 28 T cell receptor beta chains below come from one sample, sequenced in a study of CD8 T cells in Susac syndrome. When the RNA was reverse transcribed, random hexamers were used with an input of 0.5 to 1 ug. TCRdb itself ran the immunoSEQ multiplex PCR reads through MiXCR, one entry per CDR3 protein. This sample has 300,000 or so distinct CDR3 sequences; 90% to 95% occur once, and the top ten carry 0.06% to 0.075%. Sequenced: CD4+ T cells from PBMCs. The receptors originated from a human donor with multiple sclerosis.

The CDR3 protein is CASSQGRPSSGNTIYF. For the CDR3, the DNA is TGTGCCAGCAGCCAAGGTCGCCCATCCTCTGGAAACACCATATATTTT. The rearrangement uses TRBV3-1 and TRBJ1-3, with D uncertain. Germline V gene sequence: CDR1 LGHDT, CDR2 YNNKEL (reference sequence). This CDR3 region has 16 residues. Between the trimmed V and J ends, which lost 1 base and 0 bases, there was a span of 10 bases.

The CDR3 nucleotides read TGTGCCAGCAGTGAATCGGTGGGAAACTATGGCTACACCTTC. Amino acids: CASSESVGNYGYTF. V gene TRBV25-1 combines with J gene TRBJ1-2; the D is unclear. This CDR3 spans 14 amino acids. Germline-derived CDR1 and CDR2 are MGHDK and SYGVNS. The V gene lost 1 base and the J gene lost 2 bases, with 8 bases spanning the gap.

V is TRBV29-1 and J is TRBJ2-2; 8 bases line up with TRBD1. Trimming took 3 bases from V and 6 from J; bases not matched to a gene: 6. In germline, CDR1 is SQVTM, CDR2 ANQGSEA. The CDR3 extends over 14 amino acids. The CDR3 is CSVDTGGLPGELFF. CDR3 sequence (DNA): TGCAGCGTTGATACAGGGGGTTTACCCGGGGAGCTGTTTTTT.

The chain employs TRBV9 and TRBJ2-5; TRBD2 aligns across 13 bases. Germline CDR1 is SGDLS and CDR2 is YYNGEE. Trimming cost V 0 bases and J 3 bases; bases outside gene matches: 8. The CDR3 is 18 amino acids. CDR3: CASSVGGLAGVKEETQYF. The CDR3, as DNA: TGTGCCAGCAGCGTAGGTGGACTAGCGGGAGTTAAGGAAGAGACCCAGTACTTC.

The CDR3 spells CASSPPGLATDTQYF. The CDR3 coding sequence is TGTGCCAGCAGCCCACCGGGACTAGCAACAGATACGCAGTATTTT. The V and J genes are TRBV7-2 and TRBJ2-3; 9 nucleotides line up with TRBD2. The CDR3 loop spans 15 amino acids. J lost 3 bases, V lost 5 bases, and 6 bases had no gene match. Germline CDR1 and CDR2: SGHTA and FQGNSA.

This rearrangement joins TRBV12-3 or TRBV12-4 to TRBJ2-7; TRBD1 matches 8 bases. CDR3 length: 15 residues. Losses at the gene ends were 5 bases for V and 3 bases for J; bases not matched to a gene: 9. This CDR3 is CASSLPRTGLYEQYF. In DNA form, the CDR3 reads TGTGCCAGCAGTCTCCCGAGGACAGGGCTCTACGAGCAGTACTTC.

This clonotype has just one count. The chain has TRBV12-3 or TRBV12-4 and TRBJ2-2; no definite D call. V lost 4 bases, J lost 4 bases, and 13 bases lay in between. This CDR3 has 15 amino acids. CDR3 DNA: TGTGCCAGCAGTTCGCTCACAAGGCCCACCGGGGAGCTGTTTTTT. Translated: CASSSLTRPTGELFF.

The DNA of the CDR3 is TGTGCCAGCAGTTCCGGGACAGGGGCCTCCTACAATGAGCAGTTCTTC. This encodes CASSSGTGASYNEQFF. The rearrangement links TRBV6-2 or TRBV6-3 to TRBJ2-1; TRBD1 matches 10 bases. This CDR3 comprises 16 residues. From germline, CDR1 is MNHEY and CDR2 SVGEGT. The junction had 3 bases not matched to a gene; V was cut back by 4 bases and J by 0 bases.

The rearrangement uses TRBV12-3 or TRBV12-4 and TRBJ1-2; perhaps TRBD1 as D (6 bases). The CDR3 contains 15 residues. Trimming shortened V by 3 bases and J by 6 bases, and 17 bases separated the two germline ends. CDR3 protein: CASSFHQGHSNGYTF. In nucleotides, the CDR3 is TGTGCCAGCAGTTTTCATCAGGGACACTCGAATGGCTACACCTTC.

This chain joins TRBV2 and TRBJ1-6; 7 positions match TRBD1. From germline, CDR1 is SNHLY and CDR2 FYNNEI. With V trimmed by 7 bases and J by 0 bases, 6 bases remained unmatched. The CDR3 is 16 residues long. The chain's CDR3 is CASKSGQSSYNSPLHF. The CDR3 nucleotides read TGTGCCAGCAAATCGGGACAGAGCTCCTATAATTCACCCCTCCACTTT.

A single count supports this clonotype. This chain connects TRBV12-3 or TRBV12-4 to TRBJ1-1, with TRBD1 identical over 7 bases. This CDR3 is 17 amino acids long. V dropped 6 bases and J dropped 4; count of bases not matched to a gene: 17. The CDR3 here is CASSPRQGGSQGTEAFF. CDR3 DNA sequence: TGTGCCAGCAGCCCACGACAGGGAGGTAGTCAGGGCACTGAAGCTTTCTTT.

This clonotype has a handful of counts. The rearrangement uses TRBV29-1 and TRBJ2-5; D ambiguous. The CDR3 sequence is 10 residues long. Trimming removed 4 bases from V and 2 bases from J, with 2 bases in between. From germline, CDR1 is SQVTM and CDR2 ANQGSEA. As DNA, the CDR3 is TGCAGCGTTGGGCAAGAGACCCAGTACTTC. Protein sequence: CSVGQETQYF.

The V gene is TRBV5-4, the J gene TRBJ2-5; TRBD2 matches at 10 bases. This CDR3 comprises 16 residues. Germline V lookup: CDR1 SGHNT, CDR2 YYREEE (reference sequence). V lost 4 bases, J lost 3 bases, and 9 bases stayed unmatched. DNA for the CDR3: TGTGCCAGCAGCCAGAGCGGGGGGGCTCAGAAAGAGACCCAGTACTTC. Protein product: CASSQSGGAQKETQYF.

J is TRBJ2-1 and V is TRBV6-6; 7 bases map to TRBD1. Germline V lookup: CDR1 MNHNY, CDR2 SVGAGI (reference sequence). Unmatched junction bases numbered 14, after V lost 6 bases and J lost 6 bases. The CDR3 extends over 16 amino acids. The CDR3 coding sequence is TGTGCCAGCAGGGACCGACAGGGAAGGTTCGGCAATGAGCAGTTCTTC. Protein sequence: CASRDRQGRFGNEQFF.

The V gene is TRBV29-1, the J gene TRBJ2-5; no definite D call. The germline CDR1 and CDR2 sequences are SQVTM and ANQGSEA. Trimming removed 5 bases from V and 5 bases from J, with 6 bases in between. This CDR3 has 10 amino acids. In DNA, the CDR3 is TGCAGCGTTAGTGGGGAGACCCAGTACTTC. Translation gives CSVSGETQYF.

V and J are TRBV20-1 and TRBJ1-1, with D perhaps TRBD1 (6 bases). The length of the CDR3 is 14 residues. The germline CDR1 and CDR2 sequences are DFQATT and SNEGSKA (reference sequence). The V and J ends lost 5 bases and 4 bases respectively, with 17 bases between them. CDR3 nucleotides: TGCAGTGCTCCCAGGGGCACCGTAGGCACTGAAGCTTTCTTT. It translates to CSAPRGTVGTEAFF.

This chain uses TRBV3-1 with TRBJ2-1; D tentatively reads TRBD1 or TRBD2 (6 bases each). Germline-derived CDR1 and CDR2 are LGHDT and YNNKEL (reference sequence). This CDR3 spans 16 amino acids. The V end was cut by 2 bases, the J end by 7 bases, with 18 bases between. DNA for the CDR3: TGTGCCAGCAGCCAATGGGGGGACACCATAAGGAATGAGCAGTTCTTC. As protein: CASSQWGDTIRNEQFF.

V usage is TRBV15 and J usage is TRBJ1-3; possible D gene TRBD1, 5 bases. CDR3 length: 15 residues. With 5 bases removed from V and 2 bases from J, the gap between germline ends came to 13 bases. Germline V lookup: CDR1 LNHNV, CDR2 YYDKDF (reference sequence). In nucleotides, the CDR3 is TGTGCCACCAGCGGGCCCACAGGTACTGGAAACACCATATATTTT. Translating it yields CATSGPTGTGNTIYF.

The chain has TRBV19 and TRBJ1-1, with a tentative D call TRBD1 (5 bases). CDR1 LNHDA and CDR2 SQIVND come from the germline V gene (reference sequence). The CDR3 is made up of 14 amino acids. V lost 7 bases to trimming and J lost 1 base, with 13 bases between them. The CDR3 reads CASTPWGGNTEAFF. CDR3 nucleotide sequence: TGTGCCAGTACCCCTTGGGGGGGGAACACTGAAGCTTTCTTT.

CDR3 sequence: CASSYSMRTTYEQYF. For the CDR3, the DNA is TGTGCCAGCAGTTACTCGATGCGGACAACCTACGAGCAGTACTTC. The chain is built from TRBV6-5 and TRBJ2-7; TRBD1 is a possible D gene (5 bases). The germline gives CDR1 MNHEY, CDR2 SVGAGI. The CDR3 runs to 15 residues. The ends were cut back, 0 bases at V and 2 bases at J, with 11 bases in the middle.

The table lists this clonotype with a few counts. The V call is TRBV12-3 or TRBV12-4, the J call TRBJ1-1; D is possibly TRBD1 (6 bases). Trimming pared 3 bases from V and 2 bases from J, leaving 10 bases between. The CDR3 spans 14 residues. For the CDR3, the DNA is TGTGCCAGCAGTTTGAACAGGGCTAACACTGAAGCTTTCTTT. It translates to CASSLNRANTEAFF.

This rearrangement joins TRBV5-1 to TRBJ1-1, with D hard to call. V lost 5 bases and J lost 3, with 11 bases in between. Germline V CDR1 and CDR2: SGHRS, YFSETQ. There are 13 residues in the CDR3. CDR3 sequence: CASRPNRDTEAFF. CDR3 bases: TGCGCCAGCAGACCGAACAGAGACACTGAAGCTTTCTTT.

The genes are TRBV7-2 and TRBJ2-7; 7 bases align to TRBD1. The germline V gene encodes CDR1 SGHTA and CDR2 FQGNSA. The V gene end was trimmed by 5 bases and the J gene end by 4 bases; junction bases not matched to a gene: 8. The CDR3 consists of 14 residues. CDR3 in DNA: TGTGCCAGCAGCCCAGGGACAGAGAGATACGAGCAGTACTTC. Amino acids: CASSPGTERYEQYF.

CDR3 amino acids: CASSLLGPADTQYF. As DNA, the CDR3 is TGTGCCAGCAGCTTACTCGGACCAGCAGATACGCAGTATTTT. The chain links TRBV7-3 to TRBJ2-3; D call uncertain. Trimming shortened V by 2 bases and J by 4 bases, and 10 bases separated the two germline ends. This CDR3 has 14 residues. Per the germline V gene, CDR1 is SGHTA and CDR2 is FQGTGA.

The J gene is TRBJ2-1, the V gene TRBV6-5; D not resolved. V lost 0 bases, J lost 9 bases, and 18 bases lay in between. The germline gives CDR1 MNHEY, CDR2 SVGAGI. The CDR3 contains 16 residues. The CDR3 DNA reads as TGTGCCAGCAGTTACTCAACCCTGTATGTGGCCGTTGAGCAGTTCTTC. Translating it yields CASSYSTLYVAVEQFF.

The J gene is TRBJ1-2, the V gene TRBV4-2, with a possible D match to TRBD1 (5 bases). Germline V gene sequence: CDR1 LGHNA, CDR2 YNFKEQ. The length of the CDR3 is 16 residues. V lost 1 base and J lost 0, with 12 bases in between. The CDR3 sequence: CASSQAPTTANYGYTF. DNA for the CDR3: TGTGCCAGCAGCCAAGCCCCAACGACAGCTAACTATGGCTACACCTTC.

Here the CDR3 DNA reads TGTGCCAGCAGCTTTGACCAGGGGAGTACTGAAGCTTTCTTT. Its protein is CASSFDQGSTEAFF. The chain joins TRBV7-3 to TRBJ1-1; a weak D match, TRBD1 (6 bases). The CDR3 sequence is 14 residues long. V was cut by 3 bases and J by 5 bases, with 13 bases left in between. Germline V gene lookup returns CDR1 SGHTA and CDR2 FQGTGA. Together with reference TRBV7-3 and TRBJ1-1, the CDR3 gives the full variable domain: GAGVSQTPSNKVTEKGKYVELRCDPISGHTALYWYRQSLGQGPEFLIYFQGTGAADDSGLPNDRFFAVRPEGSVSTLKIQRTERGDSAVYLCASSFDQGSTEAFFGQGTRLTVV.

This chain connects TRBV15 to TRBJ2-6, with D perhaps given as TRBD1 or TRBD2 (5 bases each). Between the trimmed V and J ends, which lost 4 bases and 0 bases, there was a span of 16 bases. The germline V gene has CDR1 LNHNV and CDR2 YYDKDF (reference sequence). CDR3 length equals 18 residues. This CDR3 reads CATSNPPGRNSGANVLTF. For the CDR3, the DNA is TGTGCCACCAGCAACCCCCCAGGGAGAAACTCTGGGGCCAACGTCCTGACTTTC.